These 9 T cell receptor beta chains were all obtained from the same sample, sequenced in a study of T cell repertoires in cytomegalovirus infection. TCRdb itself ran the reads through MiXCR, one entry per CDR3 protein. The table shows around 450,000 distinct CDR3 sequences, with roughly 31% occurring only once. Sample: PBMCs. The receptors shown here come from a human donor in good health (CMV status not recorded). Some clones in this sample may be carry-over from other donors' samples.

This clonotype has just a few counts. The chain links TRBV4-2 to TRBJ1-1; 10 nucleotides agree with TRBD1. This CDR3 is built from 15 residues. CDR1 is LGHNA, CDR2 YNFKEQ, per germline. J gave up 8 bases and V 4 bases, and 10 bases lay outside the gene matches. CDR3 region: CASSPPGQGLGEAFF. Here the CDR3 DNA reads TGTGCCAGCAGCCCGCCGGGACAGGGGTTGGGGGAAGCTTTCTTT.

Details on this clonotype: The junction does not match germline at one end; this may be a read error. V gene TRBV6-1 combines with J gene TRBJ1-3, with D tentatively TRBD1 (5 bases). The CDR3 has 19 amino acids. Germline V gives CDR1 MNHNS, CDR2 SASEGT. The CDR3: CASSDTTLGLSYSGNPIYF. The CDR3 coding sequence is TGTGCCAGCAGTGACACTACCCTGGGACTGTCATACTCTGGAAACCCCATATATTTT.

The chain recombines TRBV6-2 or TRBV6-3 with TRBJ2-5, with 8 bases fitting TRBD1. This CDR3 is built from 17 residues. The germline V gene has CDR1 MNHEY and CDR2 SVGEGT. The trim removed 6 bases at V and 4 bases at J, leaving 16 bases unmatched. DNA of the CDR3: TGTGCCAGCAGCCTCTACGGACAGGGAGAGGTTGGAGAGACCCAGTACTTC. Amino acid sequence: CASSLYGQGEVGETQYF.

Only a few counts were recorded for this clonotype. The gene calls are TRBV18 and TRBJ2-7; TRBD1 might be the D (6 bases). This CDR3 has 14 amino acids. V was clipped by 6 bases and J by 3 bases, with 15 bases between them. Germline-derived CDR1 and CDR2 are KGHSH and LQKENI. This CDR3 reads CASSPRQEVYEQYF. In nucleotides, the CDR3 is TGTGCCAGCTCTCCCCGACAGGAGGTCTACGAGCAGTACTTC.

The chain employs TRBV20-1 and TRBJ1-1; 8 bases are a match to TRBD1. The length of the CDR3 is 15 residues. The ends lost 1 base at V and 3 bases at J; junction bases unmatched: 7. The germline V gene has CDR1 DFQATT and CDR2 SNEGSKA (reference sequence). CDR3 in amino acids: CSARVLQGADTEAFF. The CDR3 DNA reads as TGCAGTGCTAGAGTTCTCCAGGGGGCCGACACTGAAGCTTTCTTT.

This clonotype was counted only a few times. V usage is TRBV20-1 and J usage is TRBJ1-2, with a weak D call TRBD1 (6 bases). Trimming pared 5 bases from V and 5 bases from J, leaving 15 bases between. Germline values: CDR1 DFQATT, CDR2 SNEGSKA (reference sequence). The CDR3 runs 13 residues. Here the CDR3 DNA reads TGCAGTGCTGGACGACAGGAGACTTATGGCTACACCTTC. The encoded protein is CSAGRQETYGYTF.

This clonotype was observed a few times. The V call is TRBV4-3, the J call TRBJ1-3, with D uncertain. This CDR3 comprises 16 residues. Germline lookup yields CDR1 LGHNA and CDR2 YSLEER. Trimming stripped 0 bases from V and 0 bases from J, with 9 bases between. The CDR3 protein is CASSQDLRNSGNTIYF. CDR3 sequence (DNA): TGCGCCAGCAGCCAAGATCTCCGGAACTCTGGAAACACCATATATTTT.

The chain recombines TRBV5-4 with TRBJ2-5; no firm D call. Germline values: CDR1 SGHNT, CDR2 YYREEE (reference sequence). V was shortened by 0 bases and J by 6 bases, with 6 bases between the two germline ends. CDR3 length equals 12 residues. The CDR3 is CASSLGRQTQYF. The CDR3 DNA is TGTGCCAGCAGCTTGGGGCGACAGACCCAGTACTTC.

The chain has TRBV7-9 and TRBJ1-4; D unresolved. V lost 6 bases and J lost 0, with 14 bases in between. Germline CDR1 and CDR2: SEHNR and FQNEAQ (reference sequence). This CDR3 is 16 amino acids long. CDR3 coding DNA: TGTGCCAGCAGACCTCTTCCCCCGACAACTAATGAAAAACTGTTTTTT. Protein sequence: CASRPLPPTTNEKLFF.